The 26 T cell receptor beta chains below were found in one sample sequenced in a study of blood T cell repertoires in COVID-19. Generated by immunoSEQ multiplex PCR, the TCRdb table keeps only in-frame clones and is missing some. The sample has 200,000 to 250,000 clones, 80% to 90% seen once. Input material: PBMCs or T cells enriched from blood (not recorded which). Every receptor here comes from a woman aged 25 to 39 who had been exposed to COVID-19.

The chain employs TRBV16 and TRBJ2-7; the match to TRBD1 covers 9 bases. The V segment lost 0 bases and the J segment 6 bases; nucleotides outside the gene matches: 6. CDR1 and CDR2 (germline): KGHSY, FQNENV. The CDR3 consists of 15 residues. CDR3 nucleotides: TGTGCCAGCAGCCAATCGGGACAGGGCTATGGCGAGCAGTACTTC. Translated, it gives CASSQSGQGYGEQYF.

The rearrangement uses TRBV6-5 and TRBJ1-2, with a weak D call TRBD1 (5 bases). The CDR3 totals 14 residues. The germline CDR1 and CDR2 sequences are MNHEY and SVGAGI. Trimming shortened V by 5 bases and J by 3 bases, and 13 bases separated the two germline ends. The CDR3 bases are TGTGCCAGCAGTCGTACGGGGGGTGACTATGGCTACACCTTC. Its protein is CASSRTGGDYGYTF.

The rearrangement uses TRBV25-1 and TRBJ2-2, with D hard to call. The germline CDR1 and CDR2 sequences are MGHDK and SYGVNS. The CDR3 spans 12 residues. The V and J ends lost 6 bases and 7 bases respectively, with 9 bases between them. The chain's CDR3 is CASREPVGELFF. The CDR3 DNA reads as TGTGCCAGCAGGGAACCTGTCGGGGAGCTGTTTTTT.

V gene TRBV5-4 combines with J gene TRBJ1-1; weak D call: TRBD1 (5 bases). Germline CDR1 SGHNT, CDR2 YYREEE (reference sequence). Trimming took 1 base from V and 0 from J, leaving 13 bases between them. This CDR3 has 16 residues. Here the CDR3 reads CASSLLVRTMNTEAFF. The CDR3 bases are TGTGCCAGCAGCTTGTTAGTGCGGACAATGAACACTGAAGCTTTCTTT.

This sequence joins TRBV9 and TRBJ2-5; D might be TRBD2 (7 bases). Trimming cost V 6 bases and J 2 bases, with 17 bases left between them. Germline-derived CDR1 and CDR2 are SGDLS and YYNGEE. This CDR3 contains 15 residues. CDR3 bases: TGTGCCAGCACCGAGAGGGGGGACTATCAAGAGACCCAGTACTTC. This sequence encodes CASTERGDYQETQYF.

This chain connects TRBV28 to TRBJ1-4; D is perhaps TRBD1 (5 bases). Between the trimmed V and J ends, which lost 6 bases and 8 bases, there was a span of 16 bases. CDR3 length equals 14 residues. Germline loops: CDR1 MDHEN, CDR2 SYDVKM. The CDR3 loop reads CASSSPQGGEKLFF. The CDR3 DNA is TGTGCCAGCAGCTCACCCCAGGGAGGGGAAAAACTGTTTTTT.

The CDR3 region is CASSPTLGRGYGYTF. CDR3 nucleotides: TGTGCCAGCAGCCCGACCCTCGGAAGGGGCTATGGCTACACCTTC. This chain joins TRBV2 and TRBJ1-2; D is perhaps TRBD1 (5 bases). Trimming removed 6 bases at V and 4 bases at J, with 18 bases between. CDR1 SNHLY and CDR2 FYNNEI come from the germline V gene. The CDR3 consists of 15 residues.

This chain links TRBV19 with TRBJ2-1, with unresolved D. The CDR3 sequence is 14 residues long. Germline CDR1 LNHDA, CDR2 SQIVND (reference sequence). V lost 6 bases and J lost 6, with 15 bases in between. CDR3 in DNA: TGTGCCAGTAGCCCCCAGGTGGTAGTCAATGAGCAGTTCTTC. It encodes CASSPQVVVNEQFF.

V is TRBV5-1 and J is TRBJ1-1; 7 bases align to TRBD1. The J segment lost 5 bases and the V segment lost 0 bases, leaving 7 bases of the junction unmatched. Germline CDR1 SGHRS, CDR2 YFSETQ. The CDR3 consists of 15 residues. CDR3 bases: TGCGCCAGCAGCTTGGCCCCAGGGGGTGGGACTGAAGCTTTCTTT. It is translated as CASSLAPGGGTEAFF.

V usage is TRBV14 and J usage is TRBJ2-7, with D possibly being TRBD2 (5 bases). Trimming left V 1 base short and J 2 bases short, with 24 bases between. The CDR3 consists of 19 residues. Germline V CDR1 and CDR2: SGHDN, FVKESK. CDR3: CASSQVLSAGRYKAYEQYF. Written as DNA, the CDR3 is TGTGCCAGCAGCCAAGTCCTTTCGGCGGGCCGGTACAAAGCCTACGAGCAGTACTTC.

The CDR3 region has the DNA TGTGCCAGCAGTCGGTCGGTGCGGGGCTACACCTTC. Encoded protein: CASSRSVRGYTF. The chain couples TRBV28 to TRBJ1-2; D uncertain. Per the germline V gene, CDR1 is MDHEN and CDR2 is SYDVKM. Trimming shortened V by 5 bases and J by 8 bases, and 12 bases separated the two germline ends. The CDR3 covers 12 residues.

The chain combines TRBV18 with TRBJ2-7, with D perhaps matching TRBD2 (6 bases). This CDR3 spans 17 amino acids. CDR1 and CDR2 from the germline V gene are KGHSH and LQKENI. V was cut by 3 bases and J by 5 bases, with 23 bases left in between. The CDR3 protein is CASSPPTSTAKGNEQYF. CDR3 DNA: TGTGCCAGCTCACCTCCCACTAGCACCGCCAAGGGGAACGAGCAGTACTTC.

The rearrangement links TRBV7-9 to TRBJ1-5; a weak D match, TRBD1 (5 bases). The CDR3 loop spans 16 amino acids. The V end was cut by 0 bases, the J end by 3 bases, with 12 bases between. The germline CDR1 and CDR2 sequences are SEHNR and FQNEAQ (reference sequence). In DNA form, the CDR3 reads TGTGCCAGCAGCTTAGCTATCGGACACAACAATCAGCCCCAGCATTTT. Amino acids: CASSLAIGHNNQPQHF.

This chain links TRBV5-5 with TRBJ2-7; D call uncertain. The CDR3 has 12 amino acids. The V and J ends lost 4 bases and 4 bases respectively, with 9 bases between them. Germline CDR1 and CDR2: SGHKS and YYEKEE (reference sequence). CDR3 amino acids: CASSRTGYEQYF. For the CDR3, the DNA is TGTGCCAGCAGCCGAACCGGGTACGAGCAGTACTTC.

This chain uses TRBV5-8 with TRBJ2-2; TRBD1 is a possible D gene (5 bases). The V and J ends lost 6 bases and 5 bases respectively, with 14 bases between them. CDR1 is SGHTS and CDR2 is YDEGEE in the germline V gene. The CDR3 length is 14 residues. The CDR3 protein is CASMLAGWTGELFF. The CDR3 nucleotides read TGTGCCAGCATGTTGGCAGGGTGGACCGGGGAGCTGTTTTTT.

The chain employs TRBV30 and TRBJ2-7, with D maybe TRBD2 (6 bases). The CDR3 is made up of 16 amino acids. Germline V lookup: CDR1 GTSNPN, CDR2 SVGIG (reference sequence). V lost 2 bases to trimming and J lost 3 bases, with 20 bases between them. The CDR3 loop reads CAWSPGRKWQGYEQYF. Here the CDR3 DNA reads TGTGCCTGGAGTCCGGGGAGGAAATGGCAGGGCTACGAGCAGTACTTC.

J is TRBJ1-3 and V is TRBV30, with D hard to call. This CDR3 region has 16 residues. The germline V gene encodes CDR1 GTSNPN and CDR2 SVGIG (reference sequence). Trimming took 1 base from V and 0 from J, leaving 13 bases between them. In DNA form, the CDR3 reads TGTGCCTGGAGTGAAGGGCGGGCGCTCTCTGGAAACACCATATATTTT. As protein: CAWSEGRALSGNTIYF. The full variable domain, with the rest looked up from reference TRBV30 and TRBJ1-3, is SQTIHQWPATLVQPVGSPLSLECTVEGTSNPNLYWYRQAAGRGLQLLFYSVGIGQISSEVPQNLSASRPQDRQFILSSKKLLLSDSGFYLCAWSEGRALSGNTIYFGEGSWLTVV.

The chain employs TRBV5-1 and TRBJ2-1; 8 bases fit TRBD1. V shed 1 base, J shed 4 bases, and the junction held 4 bases outside the gene matches. The CDR3 sequence is 15 residues long. Germline CDR1 and CDR2: SGHRS and YFSETQ. CDR3 sequence (DNA): TGCGCCAGCAGCTTGAACAGGGGGACTTACAATGAGCAGTTCTTC. Encoded protein: CASSLNRGTYNEQFF.

Regarding this clone: The CDR3 does not end in the conserved phenylalanine or tryptophan, so this is likely a read error. It is unclear where the CDR3 begins or ends on the DNA, so no DNA is shown, and the CDR3 is as TCRdb lists it. J is TRBJ2-3 and V is TRBV12-1; the tabulated D call, TRBD2, remains unverified against the DNA. TRBV12-1 is annotated as a pseudogene. Termini included, the CDR3 measures 15 amino acids. CDR3: CASSDSSGRGRDTHL.

The CDR3, as DNA: TGTGCCAGTAGTGGGGGACTCCCGTTAAACACCGGGGAGCTGTTTTTT. Translating gives CASSGGLPLNTGELFF. The chain uses TRBV19 and TRBJ2-2; a possible D gene is TRBD2 (6 bases). The length of the CDR3 is 16 residues. Germline V gene lookup returns CDR1 LNHDA and CDR2 SQIVND (reference sequence). The germline V and J ends were trimmed by 5 bases and 2 bases, with 15 bases remaining between them. The entire variable domain, with the rest obtained from reference TRBV19 and TRBJ2-2, is as follows: DGGITQSPKYLFRKEGQNVTLSCEQNLNHDAMYWYRQDPGQGLRLIYYSQIVNDFQKGDIAEGYSVSREKKESFPLTVTSAQKNPTAFYLCASSGGLPLNTGELFFGEGSRLTVL.

The V and J genes are TRBV6-5 and TRBJ2-1, with TRBD2 as a possible D gene (6 bases). Germline lookup yields CDR1 MNHEY and CDR2 SVGAGI. Between the trimmed V and J ends, which lost 10 bases and 3 bases, there was a span of 10 bases. The CDR3 covers 12 residues. The CDR3 DNA sequence: TGTGCCACAGGGACTTACTACAATGAGCAGTTCTTC. Protein sequence: CATGTYYNEQFF.

This chain connects TRBV6-5 to TRBJ2-7; the D gene is possibly TRBD2 (5 bases). The V gene's germline CDR1 is MNHEY and CDR2 SVGAGI. The CDR3 has 15 residues. The V end lost 6 bases, the J end lost 2 bases, and 17 bases lay between the germline ends. Here the CDR3 reads CASSLGSGYPYEQYF. The CDR3 DNA reads TGTGCCAGCAGCTTGGGGTCGGGGTACCCCTACGAGCAGTACTTC.

J is TRBJ2-7 and V is TRBV4-1; 7 positions match TRBD1. The germline CDR1 and CDR2 sequences are MGHRA and YSYEKL. The CDR3 sequence is 14 residues long. The J segment lost 3 bases and the V segment lost 1 base, leaving 3 bases of the junction unmatched. The CDR3 reads CASSQGSGGYEQYF. The CDR3 coding sequence is TGCGCCAGCAGCCAAGGTTCAGGGGGCTACGAGCAGTACTTC.

The V gene is TRBV19, the J gene TRBJ2-2; 9 bases are a match to TRBD2. Germline-derived CDR1 and CDR2 are LNHDA and SQIVND (reference sequence). V was pared by 3 bases and J by 2 bases, with 22 bases of the junction left unmatched. The CDR3 is 22 residues long. The CDR3 region is CASSMRGASGAITTFNTGELFF. CDR3 bases: TGTGCCAGTAGTATGCGGGGGGCTAGCGGGGCAATCACAACATTTAACACCGGGGAGCTGTTTTTT.

This clone was counted a single time. This chain links TRBV3-1 (or the pseudogene TRBV3-2) with TRBJ2-3; no clear D. The CDR3 covers 12 residues. Germline-derived CDR1 and CDR2 are LGHDT and YNNKEL (reference sequence). Trimming stripped 4 bases from V and 3 bases from J, with 5 bases between. CDR3 sequence reads: CASSLTTDTQYF. DNA of the CDR3: TGTGCCAGCAGCCTGACTACAGATACGCAGTATTTT.

This chain uses TRBV2 with TRBJ2-1, with 11 bases lining up with TRBD1. Germline values: CDR1 SNHLY, CDR2 FYNNEI. Losses at the gene ends were 7 bases for V and 4 bases for J; bases not matched to a gene: 6. The CDR3 extends over 15 amino acids. CDR3 in amino acids: CASTGRDRGYNEQFF. DNA for the CDR3: TGTGCCAGCACGGGAAGGGACAGGGGGTACAATGAGCAGTTCTTC.